This T cell receptor beta chain was found in a study of glioma-infiltrating T cells after dendritic cell vaccination. Here immunoSEQ multiplex PCR was the method, and the copy in TCRdb shows in-frame clones only, minus some. The sample records more than 95,000 clones, roughly 76% being singletons. The CDR3 has 18 amino acids. V trimming: 6 bases; J trimming: 5 bases; junction bases outside the gene matches: 17. Germline values: CDR1 SEHNR, CDR2 FQNEAQ (reference sequence). This clonotype was sampled from a human donor with glioblastoma. The sample here was blood, taken before dendritic cell vaccination. The V and J genes are TRBV7-9 and TRBJ1-2, with 11 bases fitting TRBD1. The CDR3 protein is CASSRPGQGGRRLYGYTF. DNA for the CDR3: TGTGCCAGCAGTCGGCCGGGACAGGGGGGGAGGAGACTTTATGGCTACACCTTC.